This T cell receptor (beta chain) stems from a study of blood T cell repertoires in COVID-19. Whole-study context: Both acute and convalescent COVID-19 samples were obtained from the United States, Italy and Spain. PBMCs, B-cell-depleted T cells, or T cells provided the cDNA or gDNA that made up the material.

CDR3 length: 15 amino acids. Germline V gene sequence: CDR1 KGHSH, CDR2 LQKENI. J lost 4 bases, V lost 5 bases, and 6 bases had no gene match. Generated by immunoSEQ multiplex PCR, the TCRdb table keeps only in-frame clones and is missing some. Among 110,000 to 150,000 clones listed, about 87% were seen once. The chain couples TRBV18 to TRBJ2-7, with 12 positions matching TRBD1. Sequenced: peripheral blood. The receptor was isolated from a human donor in a cohort sampled during active COVID-19. CDR3 DNA sequence: TGTGCCAGCTCAAAACCGGGACAGGGGGCTTACGAGCAGTACTTC. The encoded protein is CASSKPGQGAYEQYF.